This TCR beta chain derives from a study of CD8+CD57+ T cells in acquired aplastic anemia. Genomic DNA acted as the template from which TCR beta VDJ combination and CDR3 sequence profiling were carried out. TCRdb used MiXCR to reprocess the reads, holding one entry per CDR3 protein. Among about 160,000 distinct CDR3 sequences listed, around 48% were seen once. Germline V gene sequence: CDR1 DFQATT, CDR2 SNEGSKA (reference sequence). V was pared by 4 bases and J by 3 bases, with 8 bases between. The CDR3 is 12 residues long. Selection for sequencing was limited to patients who had shown CD8+CD57+ cell expansion by flow cytometry. Patient blood was sampled before any therapy had been received.

This chain connects TRBV20-1 to TRBJ2-3; D not certain. Sequencing was done on a sample of sorted CD4+, CD8+, or CD8+CD57+ T cells (not recorded which) from PBMCs. The origin of this receptor is a human donor with aplastic anemia. CDR3 nucleotide sequence: TGCAGTGCTACGTACCCGACAGATACGCAGTATTTT. Translating gives CSATYPTDTQYF.